These T cell receptor beta chains were read from a single sample in a study of HIV-infected patients and healthy controls. TCRdb independently ran MiXCR on the 5' RACE reads; one entry per CDR3 protein. The table lists several thousand distinct CDR3 sequences, 6% to 8.5% of them singletons. The specimen was blood, collected during antiretroviral therapy. The source is an adult with HIV infection. Both conserved end residues are part of each CDR3.

v_call: TRBV19
j_call: TRBJ1-1
cdr3_length: 14
cdr3_aa: CASSISRLNTEAFF

v_call: TRBV6-2/TRBV6-3
j_call: TRBJ1-2
cdr3_length: 14
cdr3_aa: CASSYGRRDYGYTF

v_call: TRBV7-6
j_call: TRBJ2-7
cdr3_length: 13
cdr3_aa: CASSLGRVYEQYF

v_call: TRBV18
j_call: TRBJ1-1
cdr3_length: 16
cdr3_aa: CASSPRGQTMNTEAFF

v_call: TRBV12-3/TRBV12-4
j_call: TRBJ1-4
cdr3_length: 18
cdr3_aa: CASSLVAGTGAKNEKLFF

v_call: TRBV24-1
j_call: TRBJ2-3
cdr3_length: 16
cdr3_aa: CATSEPGQGLTDTQYF

v_call: TRBV20-1
j_call: TRBJ2-3
cdr3_length: 17
cdr3_aa: CSARDQGLTGSTDTQYF

v_call: TRBV19
j_call: TRBJ2-2
cdr3_length: 15
cdr3_aa: CASSIQGASTGELFF

v_call: TRBV7-8
j_call: TRBJ2-1
cdr3_length: 18
cdr3_aa: CASSLDISGRARNNEQFF

v_call: TRBV5-8
j_call: TRBJ1-5
cdr3_length: 15
cdr3_aa: CASSSGQMSNQPQHF

v_call: TRBV28
j_call: TRBJ2-2
cdr3_length: 13
cdr3_aa: CASSLKNTGELFF

v_call: TRBV12-3/TRBV12-4
j_call: TRBJ1-5
cdr3_length: 13
cdr3_aa: CASSFSGRQPQHF

v_call: TRBV29-1
j_call: TRBJ2-7
cdr3_length: 15
cdr3_aa: CSVSAVGLAGDEQYF

v_call: TRBV6-1
j_call: TRBJ2-3
cdr3_length: 14
cdr3_aa: CASSRRGGTDTQYF

v_call: TRBV11-2
j_call: TRBJ2-3
cdr3_length: 14
cdr3_aa: CASSLGGGTDTQYF

v_call: TRBV27
j_call: TRBJ2-1
cdr3_length: 14
cdr3_aa: CASTPGTGFNEQFF

v_call: TRBV20-1
j_call: TRBJ2-7
cdr3_length: 15
cdr3_aa: CSARGLAAPSYEQYF

v_call: TRBV6-6
j_call: TRBJ2-7
cdr3_length: 16
cdr3_aa: CASSSFMDRTPYEQYF

v_call: TRBV6-2/TRBV6-3
j_call: TRBJ1-5
cdr3_length: 18
cdr3_aa: CASSYSRTGAYSNQPQHF

v_call: TRBV28
j_call: TRBJ1-1
cdr3_length: 12
cdr3_aa: CASSFQSPEAFF

v_call: TRBV28
j_call: TRBJ2-3
cdr3_length: 17
cdr3_aa: CASSLVGSLRITDTQYF

v_call: TRBV7-9
j_call: TRBJ2-5
cdr3_length: 14
cdr3_aa: CASSRTGDPETQYF

v_call: TRBV6-5
j_call: TRBJ1-5
cdr3_length: 14
cdr3_aa: CASCCGPNNQPQHF

v_call: TRBV19
j_call: TRBJ2-3
cdr3_length: 16
cdr3_aa: CASSIPDRGSSDTQYF

v_call: TRBV7-6
j_call: TRBJ2-2
cdr3_length: 16
cdr3_aa: CASSPTPYLNTGELFF

v_call: TRBV5-6
j_call: TRBJ1-2
cdr3_length: 16
cdr3_aa: CASTYQVQGYNYGYTF

v_call: TRBV6-6
j_call: TRBJ2-3
cdr3_length: 16
cdr3_aa: CASSGTSGRDADTQYF

v_call: TRBV6-6
j_call: TRBJ2-7
cdr3_length: 17
cdr3_aa: CASSYGGGSFNPYEQYF

v_call: TRBV2
j_call: TRBJ2-3
cdr3_length: 12
cdr3_aa: CASSPQDSTQYF

v_call: TRBV5-6
j_call: TRBJ2-1
cdr3_length: 14
cdr3_aa: CASSSLAGDNEQFF

v_call: TRBV7-9
j_call: TRBJ1-2
cdr3_length: 11
cdr3_aa: CASGLSYGYTF

v_call: TRBV20-1
j_call: TRBJ2-1
cdr3_length: 20
cdr3_aa: CSARDTSLGNPLALYNEQFF

v_call: TRBV20-1
j_call: TRBJ2-7
cdr3_length: 14
cdr3_aa: CSASPAQSSYEQYF

v_call: TRBV7-9
j_call: TRBJ2-3
cdr3_length: 16
cdr3_aa: CASSPRLAGGPYTQYF

v_call: TRBV28
j_call: TRBJ1-1
cdr3_length: 12
cdr3_aa: CASSFWNTEAFF

v_call: TRBV7-9
j_call: TRBJ1-4
cdr3_length: 18
cdr3_aa: CASSFPDRGTGTNEKLFF

v_call: TRBV7-6
j_call: TRBJ2-7
cdr3_length: 16
cdr3_aa: CASSSGQGRYAYEQYF

v_call: TRBV19
j_call: TRBJ2-4
cdr3_length: 14
cdr3_aa: CASNSQGPKNIQYF

v_call: TRBV28
j_call: TRBJ2-3
cdr3_length: 11
cdr3_aa: CASSFSDTQYF

v_call: TRBV20-1
j_call: TRBJ2-3
cdr3_length: 12
cdr3_aa: CSGWSGTDTQYF

v_call: TRBV6-6
j_call: TRBJ2-2
cdr3_length: 14
cdr3_aa: CASSEQGWVGELFF

v_call: TRBV25-1
j_call: TRBJ1-1
cdr3_length: 21
cdr3_aa: CASSEGVTTPWGTQSNTEAFF

v_call: TRBV29-1
j_call: TRBJ2-1
cdr3_length: 15
cdr3_aa: CSVDRTESMYNEQFF

v_call: TRBV27
j_call: TRBJ1-1
cdr3_length: 14
cdr3_aa: CASSLGGLNTEAFF

v_call: TRBV12-3/TRBV12-4
j_call: TRBJ2-3
cdr3_length: 15
cdr3_aa: CASSHLLAGEDTQYF